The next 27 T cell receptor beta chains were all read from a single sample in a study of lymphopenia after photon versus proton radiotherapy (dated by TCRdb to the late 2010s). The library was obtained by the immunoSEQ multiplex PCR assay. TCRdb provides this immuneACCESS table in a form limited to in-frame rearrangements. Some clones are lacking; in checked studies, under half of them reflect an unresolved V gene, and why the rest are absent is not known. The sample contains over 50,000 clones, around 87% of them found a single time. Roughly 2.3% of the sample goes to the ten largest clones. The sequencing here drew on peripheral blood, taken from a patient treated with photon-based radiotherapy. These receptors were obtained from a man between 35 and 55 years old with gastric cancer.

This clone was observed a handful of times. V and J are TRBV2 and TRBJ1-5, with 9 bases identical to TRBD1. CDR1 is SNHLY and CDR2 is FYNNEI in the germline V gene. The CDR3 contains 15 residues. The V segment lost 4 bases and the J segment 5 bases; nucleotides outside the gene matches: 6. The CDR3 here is CASSVTGGSDQPQHF. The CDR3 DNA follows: TGTGCCAGCAGTGTAACAGGGGGCTCCGATCAGCCCCAGCATTTT.

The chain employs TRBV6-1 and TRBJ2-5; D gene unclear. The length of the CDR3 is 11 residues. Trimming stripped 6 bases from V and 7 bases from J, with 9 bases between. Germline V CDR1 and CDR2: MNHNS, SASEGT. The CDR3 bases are TGTGCCAGCAGAGCAGCTGGGACCCAGTACTTC. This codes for CASRAAGTQYF.

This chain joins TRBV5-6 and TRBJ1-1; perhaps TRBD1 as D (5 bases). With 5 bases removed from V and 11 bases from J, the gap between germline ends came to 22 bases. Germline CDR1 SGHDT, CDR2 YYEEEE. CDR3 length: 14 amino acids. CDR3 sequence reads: CASSWGTGNEAAFF. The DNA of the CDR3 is TGTGCCAGCAGTTGGGGAACAGGCAACGAAGCGGCTTTCTTT.

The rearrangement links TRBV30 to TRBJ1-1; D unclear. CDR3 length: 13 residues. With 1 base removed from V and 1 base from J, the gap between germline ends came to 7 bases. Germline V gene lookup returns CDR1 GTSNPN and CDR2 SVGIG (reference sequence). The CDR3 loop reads CAWSGGRNTEAFF. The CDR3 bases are TGTGCCTGGAGTGGAGGGCGGAACACTGAAGCTTTCTTT. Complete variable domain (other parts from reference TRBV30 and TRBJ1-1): SQTIHQWPATLVQPVGSPLSLECTVEGTSNPNLYWYRQAAGRGLQLLFYSVGIGQISSEVPQNLSASRPQDRQFILSSKKLLLSDSGFYLCAWSGGRNTEAFFGQGTRLTVV.

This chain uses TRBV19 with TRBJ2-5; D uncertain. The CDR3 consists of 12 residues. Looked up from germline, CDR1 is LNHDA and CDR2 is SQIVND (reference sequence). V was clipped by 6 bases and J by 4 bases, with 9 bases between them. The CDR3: CASRDPLETQYF. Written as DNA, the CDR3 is TGTGCCAGTAGAGACCCTTTAGAGACCCAGTACTTC.

The CDR3 coding sequence is TGTGCCAGCAGCTTGTCGGCAGGGGATAACTATGGCTACACCTTC. Its translation: CASSLSAGDNYGYTF. The rearrangement joins TRBV5-4 to TRBJ1-2; a possible D gene is TRBD1 (6 bases). Looked up from germline, CDR1 is SGHNT and CDR2 is YYREEE (reference sequence). CDR3 length equals 15 residues. V was cut by 1 base and J by 1 base, with 11 bases left in between.

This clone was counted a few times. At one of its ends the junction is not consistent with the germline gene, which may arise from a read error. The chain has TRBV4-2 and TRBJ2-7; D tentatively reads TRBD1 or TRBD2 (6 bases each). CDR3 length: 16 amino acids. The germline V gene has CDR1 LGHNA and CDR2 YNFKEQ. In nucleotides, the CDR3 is TGTGCCAGCAGCGAAGACCTTCCAGGGGCGGGATACGAGCAGTACTTC. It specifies CASSEDLPGAGYEQYF.

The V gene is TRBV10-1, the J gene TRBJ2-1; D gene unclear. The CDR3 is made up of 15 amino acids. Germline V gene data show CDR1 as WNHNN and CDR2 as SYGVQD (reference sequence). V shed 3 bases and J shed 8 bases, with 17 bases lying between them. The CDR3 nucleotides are TGCGCCAGCAGTGACAAGCATCCCCTCGCGGATGAGCAGTTCTTC. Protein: CASSDKHPLADEQFF.

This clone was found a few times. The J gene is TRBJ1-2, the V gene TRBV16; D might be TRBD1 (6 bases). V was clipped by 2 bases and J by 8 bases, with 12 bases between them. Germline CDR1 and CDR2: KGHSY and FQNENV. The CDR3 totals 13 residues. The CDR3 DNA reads TGTGCCAGCAGCCAAGAGGGGGGCGAAGGCTACACCTTC. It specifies CASSQEGGEGYTF.

This CDR3 reads CASSLVPGNNYGYTF. The CDR3 DNA reads as TGTGCCAGCAGCTTAGTCCCCGGAAATAACTATGGCTACACCTTC. This chain joins TRBV11-3 and TRBJ1-2; no firm D call. Trimming left V 1 base short and J 1 base short, with 10 bases between. The CDR3 length is 15 residues. Germline CDR1 and CDR2: SGHNT and YENEEA.

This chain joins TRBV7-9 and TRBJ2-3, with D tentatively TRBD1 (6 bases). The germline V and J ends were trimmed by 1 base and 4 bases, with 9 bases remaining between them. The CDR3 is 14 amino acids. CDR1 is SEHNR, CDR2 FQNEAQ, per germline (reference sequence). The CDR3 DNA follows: TGTGCCAGCAGCTTAGACAGGGATGCAGATACGCAGTATTTT. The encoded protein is CASSLDRDADTQYF.

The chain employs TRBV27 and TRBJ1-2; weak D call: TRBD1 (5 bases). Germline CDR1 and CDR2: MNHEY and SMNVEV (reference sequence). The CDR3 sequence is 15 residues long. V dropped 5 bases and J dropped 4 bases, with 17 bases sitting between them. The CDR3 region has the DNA TGTGCCAGCAGTCTGGGACGTTCCTCGGGCTATGGCTACACCTTC. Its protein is CASSLGRSSGYGYTF.

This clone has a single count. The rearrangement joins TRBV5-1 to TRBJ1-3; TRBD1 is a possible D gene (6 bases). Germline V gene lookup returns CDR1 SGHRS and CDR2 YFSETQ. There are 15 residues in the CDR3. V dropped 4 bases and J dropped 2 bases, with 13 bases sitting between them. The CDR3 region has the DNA TGCGCCAGCAGCCAAGCCGGGACAACTGGAAACACCATATATTTT. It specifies CASSQAGTTGNTIYF.

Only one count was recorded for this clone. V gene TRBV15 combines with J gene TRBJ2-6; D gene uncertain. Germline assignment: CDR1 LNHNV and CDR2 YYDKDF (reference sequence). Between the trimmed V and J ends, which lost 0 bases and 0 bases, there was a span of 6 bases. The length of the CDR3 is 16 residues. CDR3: CATSRDRSSGANVLTF. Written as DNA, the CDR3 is TGTGCCACCAGCAGAGATCGTAGCTCTGGGGCCAACGTCCTGACTTTC.

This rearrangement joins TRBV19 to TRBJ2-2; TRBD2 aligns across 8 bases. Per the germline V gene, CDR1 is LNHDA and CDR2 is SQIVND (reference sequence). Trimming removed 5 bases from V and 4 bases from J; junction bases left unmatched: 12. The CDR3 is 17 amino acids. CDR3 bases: TGTGCCAGTAGTCGGGCTCCCGGGACTAGTGCCACCGGGGAGCTGTTTTTT. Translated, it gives CASSRAPGTSATGELFF.

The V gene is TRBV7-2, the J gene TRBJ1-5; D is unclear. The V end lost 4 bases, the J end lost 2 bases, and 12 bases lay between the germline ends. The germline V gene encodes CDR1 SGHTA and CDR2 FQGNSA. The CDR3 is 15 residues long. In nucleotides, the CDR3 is TGTGCCAGCAGCTCAGCAGGACGGGGCAATCAGCCCCAGCATTTT. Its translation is CASSSAGRGNQPQHF.

The CDR3 DNA follows: TGTGCCAGCAGTTTGGGGGCGGGCGGATCCCTCTATGGCTACACCTTC. Translation: CASSLGAGGSLYGYTF. This sequence joins TRBV6-5 and TRBJ1-2; D is perhaps TRBD1 (6 bases). Trimming stripped 4 bases from V and 4 bases from J, with 19 bases between. This CDR3 has 16 amino acids. The germline V gene encodes CDR1 MNHEY and CDR2 SVGAGI.

CDR3 protein: CASSLNPGATNEKLFF. The CDR3 DNA reads as TGTGCCAGCAGCCTCAACCCAGGGGCAACTAATGAAAAACTGTTTTTT. The chain recombines TRBV28 with TRBJ1-4; possibly TRBD1 for D (6 bases). Germline V CDR1 and CDR2: MDHEN, SYDVKM. This CDR3 spans 16 amino acids. The V and J ends lost 6 bases and 0 bases respectively, with 14 bases between them.

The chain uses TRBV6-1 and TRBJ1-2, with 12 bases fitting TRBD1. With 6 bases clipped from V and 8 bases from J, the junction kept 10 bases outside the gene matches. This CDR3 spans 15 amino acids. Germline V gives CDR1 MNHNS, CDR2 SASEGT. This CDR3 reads CASRVPGQGAQGYTF. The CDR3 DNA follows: TGTGCCAGCAGGGTCCCGGGACAGGGGGCGCAGGGCTACACCTTC.

CDR3 sequence (DNA): TGTGCCAGCAGTTATGCAGGGGGCAGTGGCTATGGCTACACCTTC. Its protein product is CASSYAGGSGYGYTF. The chain uses TRBV6-6 and TRBJ1-2, with TRBD1 matching over 8 bases. The germline CDR1 and CDR2 sequences are MNHNY and SVGAGI (reference sequence). The CDR3 extends over 15 amino acids. J was trimmed by 4 bases and V by 3 bases; bases with no gene match: 7.

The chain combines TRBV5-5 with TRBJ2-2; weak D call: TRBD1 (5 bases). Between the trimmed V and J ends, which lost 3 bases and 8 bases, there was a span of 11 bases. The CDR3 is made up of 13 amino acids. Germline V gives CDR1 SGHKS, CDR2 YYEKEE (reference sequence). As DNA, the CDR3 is TGTGCCAGCAGCTGGGGCGTGGGAGGGGAGCTGTTTTTT. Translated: CASSWGVGGELFF.

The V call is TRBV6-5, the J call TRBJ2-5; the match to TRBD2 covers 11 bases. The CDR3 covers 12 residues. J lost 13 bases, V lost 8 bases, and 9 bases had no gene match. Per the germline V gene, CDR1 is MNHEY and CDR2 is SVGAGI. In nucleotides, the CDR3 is TGTGCCAGCGGGGTAGCGGGGGGGCCGAGGTACTTC. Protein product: CASGVAGGPRYF.

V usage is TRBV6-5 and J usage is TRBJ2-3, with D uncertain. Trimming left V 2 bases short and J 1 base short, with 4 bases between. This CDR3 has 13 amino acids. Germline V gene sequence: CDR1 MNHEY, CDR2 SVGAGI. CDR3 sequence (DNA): TGTGCCAGCAGTTACGTAGGCACAGATACGCAGTATTTT. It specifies CASSYVGTDTQYF.

The CDR3, as DNA: TGTGCCTGGCGGGGAACAGGGGGCGCAGGAAACACCATATATTTT. It is translated as CAWRGTGGAGNTIYF. The chain employs TRBV30 and TRBJ1-3; TRBD1 aligns across 9 bases. This CDR3 is 15 amino acids long. Per the germline V gene, CDR1 is GTSNPN and CDR2 is SVGIG (reference sequence). The V segment lost 5 bases and the J segment 4 bases; nucleotides outside the gene matches: 9.

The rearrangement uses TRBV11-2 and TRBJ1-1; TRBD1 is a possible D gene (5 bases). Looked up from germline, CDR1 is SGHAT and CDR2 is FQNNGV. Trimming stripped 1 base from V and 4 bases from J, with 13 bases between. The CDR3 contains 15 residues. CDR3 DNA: TGTGCCAGCAGCTTAGGGGGGGGTCAGGGCACTGAAGCTTTCTTT. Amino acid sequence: CASSLGGGQGTEAFF.

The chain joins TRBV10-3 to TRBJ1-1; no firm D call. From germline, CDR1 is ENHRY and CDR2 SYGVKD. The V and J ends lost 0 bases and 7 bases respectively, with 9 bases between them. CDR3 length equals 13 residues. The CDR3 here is CAISESNGNEAFF. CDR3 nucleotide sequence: TGTGCCATCAGTGAGTCGAATGGGAATGAAGCTTTCTTT.

For the CDR3, the DNA is TGTGCCTCCCTCCGGGACAGGGTAGAAGAGACCCAGTACTTC. It translates to CASLRDRVEETQYF. The chain joins TRBV6-1 to TRBJ2-5, with 9 bases lining up with TRBD1. Trimming removed 11 bases from V and 3 bases from J; junction bases left unmatched: 10. From germline, CDR1 is MNHNS and CDR2 SASEGT. The CDR3 has 14 residues.